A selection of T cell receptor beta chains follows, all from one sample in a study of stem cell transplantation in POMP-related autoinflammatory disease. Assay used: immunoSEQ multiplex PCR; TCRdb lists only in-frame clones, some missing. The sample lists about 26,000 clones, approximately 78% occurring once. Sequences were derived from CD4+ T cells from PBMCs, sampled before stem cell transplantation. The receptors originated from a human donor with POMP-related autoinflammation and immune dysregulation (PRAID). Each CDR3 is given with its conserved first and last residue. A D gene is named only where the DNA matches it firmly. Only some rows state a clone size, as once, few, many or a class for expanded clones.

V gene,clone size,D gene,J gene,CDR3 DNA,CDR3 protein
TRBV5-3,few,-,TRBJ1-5,TGTGCCCGGGGGGAGGATAATAGCAATCAGCCCCAGCATTTT,CARGEDNSNQPQHF
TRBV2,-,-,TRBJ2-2,TGTGCCAGCAGTGAAGAGTGGGTGGGACGCGGGGAGCTGTTTTTT,CASSEEWVGRGELFF
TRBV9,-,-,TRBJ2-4,TGTGCCAGCACCCATCCCGCCGGTGGGGAAGGGTACTTC,CASTHPAGGEGYF
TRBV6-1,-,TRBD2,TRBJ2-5,TGTGCCAGCAGTGAAGGACTAGCGGCAGGGGAGACCCAGTACTTC,CASSEGLAAGETQYF
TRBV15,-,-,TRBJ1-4,TGTGCCACCAGCAGAGCGAGGGGCACTAATGAAAAACTGTTTTTT,CATSRARGTNEKLFF
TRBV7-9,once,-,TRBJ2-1,TGTGCCAGCAGTACTCGGGGCTCGGGATACAATGAGCAGTTCTTC,CASSTRGSGYNEQFF
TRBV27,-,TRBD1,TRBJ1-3,TGTGCCAGCAGTCCAGGGGGCTATGGAAACACCATATATTTT,CASSPGGYGNTIYF
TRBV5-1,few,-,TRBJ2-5,TGCGCCAGCAGCTTCCAAGAGACCCAGTACTTC,CASSFQETQYF
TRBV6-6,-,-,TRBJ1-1,TGTGCCAGCAGTTACGAGGGGGGGTTTAGCTCTGAAGCTTTCTTT,CASSYEGGFSSEAFF
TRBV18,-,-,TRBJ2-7,TGTGCCAGCTCACCGATGGGGGTCCACGAGCAGTACTTC,CASSPMGVHEQYF
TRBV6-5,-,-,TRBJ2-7,TGTGCCAGCAGTTCGCTCCCGGGACCCCTTCCCTACGAGCAGTACTTC,CASSSLPGPLPYEQYF
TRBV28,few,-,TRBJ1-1,TGTGCCAGCATGGAGAGTACTAACACTGAAGCTTTCTTT,CASMESTNTEAFF
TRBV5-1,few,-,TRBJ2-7,TGCGCCAGCAGCTTCGGAACAGGGGAGCAGTACTTC,CASSFGTGEQYF
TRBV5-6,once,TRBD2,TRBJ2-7,TGTGCCAGCAGCCCGGGGTCGGCAGGGTCGGGAGCGGGGCACTACGAGCAGTACTTC,CASSPGSAGSGAGHYEQYF
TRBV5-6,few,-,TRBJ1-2,TGTGCCAGCAGCTTGGGCCCAGGCTACACCTTC,CASSLGPGYTF
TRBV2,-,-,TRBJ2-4,TGTGCCAGCAGGCGGCGAGCAGGGAACATTCAGTACTTC,CASRRRAGNIQYF